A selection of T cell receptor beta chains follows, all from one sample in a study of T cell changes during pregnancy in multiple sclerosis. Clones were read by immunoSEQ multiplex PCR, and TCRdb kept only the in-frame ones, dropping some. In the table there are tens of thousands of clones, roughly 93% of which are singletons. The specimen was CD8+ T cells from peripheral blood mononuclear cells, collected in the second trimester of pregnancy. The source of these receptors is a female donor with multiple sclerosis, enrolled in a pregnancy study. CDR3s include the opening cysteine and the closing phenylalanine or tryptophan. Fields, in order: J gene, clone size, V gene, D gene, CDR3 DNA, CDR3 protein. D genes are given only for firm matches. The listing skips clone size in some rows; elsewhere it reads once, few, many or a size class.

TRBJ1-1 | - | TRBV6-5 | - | TGTGCCAGCAGAAGGGGCGAGAACACTGAAGCTTTCTTT | CASRRGENTEAFF
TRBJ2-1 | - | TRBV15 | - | TGTGCCACCAGCAGAGCCCTGGACAGAGCTACATTCTGGGATGAGCAGTTCTTC | CATSRALDRATFWDEQFF
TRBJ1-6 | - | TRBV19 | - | TGTGCCAGTAGTAATGACAGCCAATTCACCCCTTACCCGGCACCCCTCCACTTT | CASSNDSQFTPYPAPLHF
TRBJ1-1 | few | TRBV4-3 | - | TGCGCCAGCAGCCAGGCCCGGGTTTACGTGAACACTGAAGCTTTCTTT | CASSQARVYVNTEAFF
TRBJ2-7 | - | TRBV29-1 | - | TGCAGCGTTGGAGGGGGGGGTATGGCCTACGAGCAGTACTTC | CSVGGGGMAYEQYF
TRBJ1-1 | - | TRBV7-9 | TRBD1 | TGTGCCAGCAGCCTCGGACAGGGTCCCAACACTGAAGCTTTCTTT | CASSLGQGPNTEAFF
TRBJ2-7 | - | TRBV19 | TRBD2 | TGTGCCAGTAGTCAAGGACTAGCGAACCCCTACGAGCAGTACTTC | CASSQGLANPYEQYF
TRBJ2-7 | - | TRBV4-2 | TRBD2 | TGTGCCAGCAGCCAAGATGACAGCGGGGACTACGAGCAGTACTTC | CASSQDDSGDYEQYF
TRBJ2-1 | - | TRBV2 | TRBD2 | TGTGCCAGCAGTGAATGGGCGGGAGGAGGCAATGAGCAGTTCTTC | CASSEWAGGGNEQFF
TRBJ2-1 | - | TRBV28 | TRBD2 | TGTGCCAGCAGTTTTTTACTAGCGGGAGAAAATGAGCAGTTCTTC | CASSFLLAGENEQFF
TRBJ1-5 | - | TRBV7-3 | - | TGTGCCAGCAGGGTACCTGGGCGTCTCCCGGTTCAGCCCCAGCATTTT | CASRVPGRLPVQPQHF
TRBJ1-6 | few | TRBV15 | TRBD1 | TGTGCCACCAGCAGAGATCGAGGACAGGGGTCACCCCTCCACTTT | CATSRDRGQGSPLHF
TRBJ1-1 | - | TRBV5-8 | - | TGTGCCAGCAGCTTGGGGAACAGAAACACTGAAGCTTTCTTT | CASSLGNRNTEAFF